The 13 T cell receptor beta chains given below trace back to one sample, sequenced in a study of cytomegalovirus exposure and HLA in healthy donors (dated by TCRdb to about 2017). The receptor library was made with the immunoSEQ multiplex PCR assay. The multiplex PCR relied on a mix of 60 forward primers for TCR Vbeta segments and 13 reverse primers for TCR Jbeta segments. TCRdb stores this immuneACCESS table with in-frame sequences only. Part of the clones is absent; in the studies checked, under half of the shortfall reflects unresolved V genes, and no reason is known for the rest. The sample includes about 160,000 clones, with around three quarters observed a single time. Clones ranked in the top ten supply over 6% of the sample. The sequencing sample was made of PBMCs. The receptors derive from a man between 40 and 49 years old in good health and CMV-seropositive.

In this sample, this clone turned up a few times. V and J are TRBV11-2 and TRBJ1-1, with D perhaps matching TRBD1 (5 bases). In germline, CDR1 is SGHAT, CDR2 FQNNGV. CDR3 length equals 15 residues. V lost 5 bases, J lost 0 bases, and 13 bases lay in between. The CDR3 is CASSKNRQLNTEAFF. As DNA, the CDR3 is TGTGCCAGCAGCAAAAACAGGCAACTGAACACTGAAGCTTTCTTT.

The genes are TRBV29-1 and TRBJ1-2, with 7 bases that match TRBD1. The CDR3 extends over 15 amino acids. The trim removed 6 bases at V and 7 bases at J, leaving 17 bases unmatched. CDR1 is SQVTM, CDR2 ANQGSEA, per germline. CDR3 in amino acids: CSVINPTGTVGGYTF. CDR3 coding DNA: TGCAGCGTCATAAACCCGACAGGGACAGTGGGTGGCTACACCTTC.

A note on this clone: Other nucleotide sequences from this sample produce the same CDR3. The rearrangement uses TRBV7-9 and TRBJ2-3, with a possible D match to TRBD1 (5 bases). Trimming took 5 bases from V and 4 from J, leaving 10 bases between them. The CDR3 runs to 13 residues. The germline V gene encodes CDR1 SEHNR and CDR2 FQNEAQ (reference sequence). In nucleotides, the CDR3 is TGTGCCAGCAGCCCAAGGGGTCCAGATACGCAGTATTTT. The encoded protein is CASSPRGPDTQYF.

The V gene is TRBV27, the J gene TRBJ2-7, with TRBD1 matching over 9 bases. The CDR3 is made up of 15 amino acids. Trimming took 6 bases from V and 6 from J; bases not matched to a gene: 12. Per germline, CDR1 MNHEY and CDR2 SMNVEV (reference sequence). CDR3 sequence (DNA): TGTGCCAGCAGCCTCAAACCCGGGACAGGGTGCGAGCAGTACTTC. It encodes CASSLKPGTGCEQYF.

This sequence joins TRBV5-8 and TRBJ1-5, with 9 bases matching TRBD1. The germline V gene encodes CDR1 SGHTS and CDR2 YDEGEE. CDR3 length: 16 amino acids. V lost 3 bases, J lost 4 bases, and 8 bases stayed unmatched. CDR3 in amino acids: CASSSHPGTGNQPQHF. Here the CDR3 DNA reads TGTGCCAGCAGCTCCCACCCCGGGACAGGGAATCAGCCCCAGCATTTT.

CDR3 DNA sequence: TGTGCCAGCAGTTTCGGGGGTAACGAGCAGTACTTC. It codes for CASSFGGNEQYF. This chain uses TRBV27 with TRBJ2-7, with TRBD2 as a possible D gene (6 bases). The germline V and J ends were trimmed by 3 bases and 5 bases, with 8 bases remaining between them. CDR3 length: 12 amino acids. Germline V CDR1 and CDR2: MNHEY, SMNVEV (reference sequence).

This chain uses TRBV30 with TRBJ1-5; TRBD1 agrees at 7 bases. The CDR3 runs to 16 residues. Per germline, CDR1 GTSNPN and CDR2 SVGIG (reference sequence). Unmatched junction bases numbered 10, after V lost 0 bases and J lost 5 bases. This CDR3 reads CAWSVRSRGYHQPQHF. Here the CDR3 DNA reads TGTGCCTGGAGTGTACGTTCCAGGGGGTATCATCAGCCCCAGCATTTT.

The J gene is TRBJ1-4, the V gene TRBV9, with a possible D match to TRBD1 (5 bases). The V and J ends lost 0 bases and 7 bases respectively, with 13 bases between them. Germline V gives CDR1 SGDLS, CDR2 YYNGEE. The CDR3 length is 15 residues. The DNA for the CDR3 is TGTGCCAGCAGCGTAGCTCCAGGGTCCGGTGAAAAACTGTTTTTT. It is translated as CASSVAPGSGEKLFF.

The chain is built from TRBV27 and TRBJ2-1; 12 bases agree with TRBD1. From germline, CDR1 is MNHEY and CDR2 SMNVEV (reference sequence). The CDR3 is 15 residues long. J gave up 8 bases and V 5 bases, and 7 bases lay outside the gene matches. The CDR3 protein is CASSAPGQGAYEQFF. The DNA for the CDR3 is TGTGCCAGCAGTGCCCCGGGACAGGGGGCTTATGAGCAGTTCTTC.

The chain uses TRBV19 and TRBJ1-5, with 12 bases lining up with TRBD1. V trimming: 2 bases; J trimming: 0 bases; junction bases outside the gene matches: 8. The CDR3 contains 19 residues. The germline CDR1 and CDR2 sequences are LNHDA and SQIVND (reference sequence). The DNA for the CDR3 is TGTGCCAGTAGTATATCTCCGGGACAGGGGGCCTATAGCAATCAGCCCCAGCATTTT. Its translation: CASSISPGQGAYSNQPQHF.

V is TRBV5-5 and J is TRBJ2-2; 7 bases map to TRBD2. Trimming removed 1 base from V and 5 bases from J; junction bases left unmatched: 8. Per the germline V gene, CDR1 is SGHKS and CDR2 is YYEKEE (reference sequence). This CDR3 is built from 16 residues. The CDR3 region is CASSLRGGDATGELFF. The CDR3 DNA follows: TGTGCCAGCAGCTTGCGTGGGGGGGATGCAACCGGGGAGCTGTTTTTT.

The chain carries TRBV5-1 and TRBJ2-1; maybe TRBD2 (6 bases). V lost 4 bases and J lost 6, with 17 bases in between. CDR3 length: 15 residues. Germline-derived CDR1 and CDR2 are SGHRS and YFSETQ. This CDR3 reads CASSLEGNGANEQFF. The CDR3 coding sequence is TGCGCCAGCAGCCTGGAGGGGAATGGGGCCAATGAGCAGTTCTTC.

The CDR3 loop reads CAWRVDRAGTEAFF. For the CDR3, the DNA is TGTGCCTGGAGGGTGGACAGGGCGGGCACTGAAGCTTTCTTT. The chain carries TRBV30 and TRBJ1-1; 8 positions agree with TRBD1. Germline V gene sequence: CDR1 GTSNPN, CDR2 SVGIG (reference sequence). V shed 3 bases, J shed 4 bases, and the junction held 7 bases outside the gene matches. This CDR3 has 14 amino acids.